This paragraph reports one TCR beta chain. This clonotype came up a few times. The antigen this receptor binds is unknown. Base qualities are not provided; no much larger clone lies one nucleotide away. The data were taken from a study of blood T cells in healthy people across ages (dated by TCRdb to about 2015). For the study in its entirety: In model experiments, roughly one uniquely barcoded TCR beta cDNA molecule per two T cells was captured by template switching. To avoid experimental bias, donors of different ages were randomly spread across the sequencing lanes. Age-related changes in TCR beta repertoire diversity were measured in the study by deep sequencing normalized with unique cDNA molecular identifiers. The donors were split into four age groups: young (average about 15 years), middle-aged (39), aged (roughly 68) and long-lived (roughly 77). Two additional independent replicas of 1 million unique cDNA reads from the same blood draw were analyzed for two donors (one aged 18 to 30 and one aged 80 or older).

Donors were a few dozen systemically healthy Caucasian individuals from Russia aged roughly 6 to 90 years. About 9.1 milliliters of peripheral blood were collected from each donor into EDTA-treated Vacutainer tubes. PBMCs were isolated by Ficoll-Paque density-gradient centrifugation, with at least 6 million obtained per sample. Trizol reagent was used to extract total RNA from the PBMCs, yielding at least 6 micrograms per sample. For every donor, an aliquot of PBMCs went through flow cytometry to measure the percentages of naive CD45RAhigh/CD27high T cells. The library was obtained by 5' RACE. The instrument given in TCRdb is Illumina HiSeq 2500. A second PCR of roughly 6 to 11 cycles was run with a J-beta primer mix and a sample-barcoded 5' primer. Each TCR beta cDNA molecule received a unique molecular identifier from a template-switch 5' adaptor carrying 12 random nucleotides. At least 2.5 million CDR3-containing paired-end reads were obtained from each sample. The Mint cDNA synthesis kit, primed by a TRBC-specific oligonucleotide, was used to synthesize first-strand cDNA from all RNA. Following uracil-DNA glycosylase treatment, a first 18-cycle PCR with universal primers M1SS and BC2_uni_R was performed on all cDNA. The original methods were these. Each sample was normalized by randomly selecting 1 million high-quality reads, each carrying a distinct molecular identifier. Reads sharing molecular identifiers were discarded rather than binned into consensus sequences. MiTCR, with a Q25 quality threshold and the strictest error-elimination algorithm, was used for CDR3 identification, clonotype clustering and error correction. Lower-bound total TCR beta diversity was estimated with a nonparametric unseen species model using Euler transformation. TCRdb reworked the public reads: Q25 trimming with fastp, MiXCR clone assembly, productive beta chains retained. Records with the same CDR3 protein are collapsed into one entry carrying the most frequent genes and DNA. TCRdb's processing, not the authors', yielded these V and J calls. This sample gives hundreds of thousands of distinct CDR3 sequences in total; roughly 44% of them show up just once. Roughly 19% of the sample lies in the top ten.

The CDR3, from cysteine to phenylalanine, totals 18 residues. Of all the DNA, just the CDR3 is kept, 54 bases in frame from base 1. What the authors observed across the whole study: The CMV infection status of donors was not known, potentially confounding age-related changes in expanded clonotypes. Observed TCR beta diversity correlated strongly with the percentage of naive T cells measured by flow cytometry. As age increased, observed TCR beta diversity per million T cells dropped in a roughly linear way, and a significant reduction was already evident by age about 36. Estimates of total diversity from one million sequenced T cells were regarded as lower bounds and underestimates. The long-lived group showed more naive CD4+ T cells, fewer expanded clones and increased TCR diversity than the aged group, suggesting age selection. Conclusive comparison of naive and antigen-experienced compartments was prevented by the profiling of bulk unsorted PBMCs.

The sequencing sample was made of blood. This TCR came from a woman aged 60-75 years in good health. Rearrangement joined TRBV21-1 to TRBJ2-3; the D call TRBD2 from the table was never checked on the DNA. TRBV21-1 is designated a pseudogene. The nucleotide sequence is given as TGTGCCAGCAGCAAAGGTCCTCCGGTCGTCCCTTTCACAGATACGCAGTATTTT. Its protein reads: CASSKGPPVVPFTDTQYF.